This TCR beta chain came from a study of blood T cell repertoires in COVID-19. Across the whole study: Samples of COVID-19 (acute and convalescent) were obtained from the United States, Italy and Spain. PBMCs, B-cell-depleted T cells, or T cells provided the cDNA or gDNA that made up the material.

Authors' methods: It was from reference gene primer amplification that nucleated cell counts were estimated. Some clones are missing from TCRdb's copy, which holds only in-frame ones; the method was immunoSEQ multiplex PCR. The D gene and trimming were derived from the DNA, and the V and J assignments and clone size from that table. The sample has roughly 84,000 clones, roughly 80% seen once; the top ten hold approximately 12%. Trimming cost V 3 bases and J 8 bases; bases outside gene matches: 10. Germline loops: CDR1 LNHNV, CDR2 YYDKDF (reference sequence). This CDR3 has 16 amino acids. V and J are TRBV15 and TRBJ1-2; 12 bases agree with TRBD1. The receptor comes from a woman aged 40-49 years with active or convalescent COVID-19. The sequenced sample was peripheral blood. The CDR3 protein is CATSSFLGQGAGGYTF. In DNA form, the CDR3 reads TGTGCCACCAGCAGTTTTCTGGGACAGGGGGCCGGGGGCTACACCTTC. The full variable domain, rest sourced from reference TRBV15 and TRBJ1-2, is DAMVIQNPRYQVTQFGKPVTLSCSQTLNHNVMYWYQQKSSQAPKLLFHYYDKDFNNEADTPDNFQSRRPNTSFCFLDIRSPGLGDTAMYLCATSSFLGQGAGGYTFGSGTRLTVV.